Listed here are 24 T cell receptor beta chains from one sample, sequenced in a study of blood T cell repertoires in COVID-19. Assay used: immunoSEQ multiplex PCR; TCRdb lists only in-frame clones, some missing. The data contain 100,000 to 150,000 clones, approximately 85% of them seen just once; the ten biggest clones take up over 4.5%. The specimen sequenced was peripheral blood. These receptors were taken from a human donor in a cohort sampled during active COVID-19.

This clone occurred once. The rearrangement uses TRBV5-6 and TRBJ2-7; 7 bases are shared with TRBD2. The V and J ends lost 0 bases and 5 bases, in that order; junction bases with no gene match: 11. This CDR3 spans 16 amino acids. The germline CDR1 and CDR2 sequences are SGHDT and YYEEEE. The CDR3 sequence is CASSLGVPGGRNEQYF. CDR3 coding DNA: TGTGCCAGCAGCTTGGGGGTGCCGGGAGGCCGCAACGAGCAGTACTTC.

V gene TRBV7-2 combines with J gene TRBJ1-1; 7 bases are shared with TRBD1. J gave up 10 bases and V 1 base, and 9 bases lay outside the gene matches. In germline, CDR1 is SGHTA, CDR2 FQGNSA. The CDR3 length is 14 residues. In nucleotides, the CDR3 is TGTGCCAGCAGCTTAGGACAGGGAGCTGTAGGAGCTTTCTTT. This gives the protein CASSLGQGAVGAFF.

The genes are TRBV6-1 and TRBJ1-2; D remains unclear. Per germline, CDR1 MNHNS and CDR2 SASEGT. The CDR3 spans 13 residues. V dropped 1 base and J dropped 8 bases, with 11 bases sitting between them. The chain's CDR3 is CASSEVVQKGYTF. The CDR3 DNA reads as TGTGCCAGCAGTGAAGTGGTACAGAAAGGCTACACCTTC.

In this sample, this clone turned up a few times. The chain carries TRBV12-3 or TRBV12-4 and TRBJ1-3, with D uncertain. The V and J ends lost 5 bases and 4 bases respectively, with 6 bases between them. The CDR3 loop spans 12 amino acids. CDR3 sequence (DNA): TGTGCCAGCAGTCCCGGGGGAAACACCATATATTTT. This translates into CASSPGGNTIYF.

This chain links TRBV4-2 with TRBJ2-2; 9 nucleotides align to TRBD2. CDR1 and CDR2 (germline): LGHNA, YNFKEQ. The CDR3 loop spans 18 amino acids. V lost 0 bases to trimming and J lost 5 bases; unmatched junction nucleotides: 10. CDR3 in amino acids: CASSQEGVWTSVTGELFF. DNA of the CDR3: TGTGCCAGCAGCCAAGAGGGAGTATGGACTAGCGTTACCGGGGAGCTGTTTTTT.

The chain couples TRBV18 to TRBJ1-5, with no clear D. V lost 2 bases, J lost 6 bases, and 8 bases lay in between. Germline CDR1 reads KGHSH; CDR2 reads LQKENI. The CDR3 has 13 residues. In DNA, the CDR3 is TGTGCCAGCTCACCAGCGTTAAGTCAGCCCCAGCATTTT. Translating gives CASSPALSQPQHF.

This clone was recorded a few times. J is TRBJ2-7 and V is TRBV7-9, with 8 positions matching TRBD2. Per germline, CDR1 SEHNR and CDR2 FQNEAQ (reference sequence). The CDR3 loop spans 15 amino acids. V lost 2 bases, J lost 0 bases, and 3 bases stayed unmatched. The CDR3, as DNA: TGTGCCAGCAGCTTAACCGGGACTAGCTCCTACGAGCAGTACTTC. Its protein product is CASSLTGTSSYEQYF.

CDR3: CASRSRGRSTTNEKLFF. As DNA, the CDR3 is TGTGCCAGTAGAAGCAGGGGAAGATCTACGACTAATGAAAAACTGTTTTTT. The chain combines TRBV19 with TRBJ1-4; D perhaps matches TRBD1 (6 bases). The V gene's germline CDR1 is LNHDA and CDR2 SQIVND (reference sequence). Trimming shortened V by 6 bases and J by 2 bases, and 19 bases separated the two germline ends. The CDR3 covers 17 residues.

The chain recombines TRBV7-8 with TRBJ2-3, with TRBD2 matching over 9 bases. Germline CDR1 SGHVS, CDR2 FQNEAQ. Trimming removed 0 bases from V and 6 bases from J; junction bases left unmatched: 10. This CDR3 region has 17 residues. DNA of the CDR3: TGTGCCAGCAGCTTAGCTCTGGGTAGCGGGGGCCTGGATACGCAGTATTTT. Protein: CASSLALGSGGLDTQYF.

V and J are TRBV5-6 and TRBJ2-7, with 7 bases matching TRBD2. CDR3 length equals 15 residues. Per germline, CDR1 SGHDT and CDR2 YYEEEE. V was clipped by 4 bases and J by 0 bases; unmatched bases: 7. The CDR3 DNA reads TGTGCCAGCAGCGGGGGGGTGGTCCCCTCCTACGAGCAGTACTTC. This codes for CASSGGVVPSYEQYF.

The J gene is TRBJ2-7, the V gene TRBV19, with TRBD2 identical over 10 bases. Per germline, CDR1 LNHDA and CDR2 SQIVND (reference sequence). V was clipped by 5 bases and J by 0 bases; unmatched bases: 4. The CDR3 spans 15 residues. Here the CDR3 DNA reads TGTGCCAGTAGTGTATCTAGCGGGAGCTCCTACGAGCAGTACTTC. Amino acid sequence: CASSVSSGSSYEQYF.

This clone was detected once. This sequence joins TRBV3-1 (or the pseudogene TRBV3-2) and TRBJ1-1; D unresolved. Deletions cut 7 bases from V and 1 base from J, with 13 bases between. This CDR3 region has 14 residues. CDR1 LGHDT and CDR2 YNNKEL come from the germline V gene (reference sequence). CDR3 nucleotide sequence: TGTGCCAGCATCTCCACTGGTACGAACACTGAAGCTTTCTTT. Protein: CASISTGTNTEAFF.

This chain's CDR3 is CASSSREGRTYEQYF. The CDR3 nucleotides read TGTGCCAGCAGTTCGAGGGAGGGAAGAACCTACGAGCAGTACTTC. This chain connects TRBV28 to TRBJ2-7; 7 bases agree with TRBD2. Germline CDR1 MDHEN, CDR2 SYDVKM. J lost 2 bases, V lost 4 bases, and 8 bases had no gene match. The CDR3 is made up of 15 amino acids.

This chain links TRBV3-1 (or the pseudogene TRBV3-2) with TRBJ2-6; no clear D gene. This CDR3 spans 15 amino acids. The germline CDR1 and CDR2 sequences are LGHDT and YNNKEL (reference sequence). Trimming cost V 1 base and J 0 bases, with 4 bases left between them. Here the CDR3 DNA reads TGTGCCAGCAGCCAAGCCATCTCTGGGGCCAACGTCCTGACTTTC. Its translation: CASSQAISGANVLTF.

This clone was seen only once. This chain connects TRBV27 to TRBJ2-3; D possibly corresponds to TRBD2 (5 bases). Germline CDR1 is MNHEY and CDR2 is SMNVEV (reference sequence). This CDR3 has 14 residues. V lost 5 bases to trimming and J lost 8 bases, with 17 bases between them. The CDR3 coding sequence is TGTGCCAGCAGTAGATCAGGCCCCGAGGGTACGCAGTATTTT. The encoded protein is CASSRSGPEGTQYF.

V and J are TRBV5-8 and TRBJ2-7, with 8 bases matching TRBD2. With V trimmed by 4 bases and J by 5 bases, 11 bases remained unmatched. The germline V gene encodes CDR1 SGHTS and CDR2 YDEGEE. This CDR3 comprises 15 residues. CDR3: CASSPPSGRVDEQYF. In nucleotides, the CDR3 is TGTGCCAGCAGCCCGCCAAGCGGGAGAGTGGACGAGCAGTACTTC.

J is TRBJ2-1 and V is TRBV28, with 13 positions matching TRBD2. This CDR3 is built from 19 residues. Germline CDR1 MDHEN, CDR2 SYDVKM. J gave up 0 bases and V 4 bases, and 9 bases lay outside the gene matches. The CDR3 reads CASSSVLRTSGSSYNEQFF. The CDR3 coding sequence is TGTGCCAGCAGTTCTGTACTTAGGACTAGCGGGAGCTCCTACAATGAGCAGTTCTTC.

The chain has TRBV5-1 and TRBJ2-6; D is unresolved. The germline V and J ends were trimmed by 3 bases and 3 bases, with 7 bases remaining between them. The CDR3 extends over 14 amino acids. Per germline, CDR1 SGHRS and CDR2 YFSETQ. The CDR3 nucleotides are TGCGCCAGCAGCTCCTCGGGTGGGGCCAACGTCCTGACTTTC. This gives the protein CASSSSGGANVLTF.

The V call is TRBV30, the J call TRBJ1-5, with unresolved D. Germline-derived CDR1 and CDR2 are GTSNPN and SVGIG (reference sequence). The CDR3 covers 12 residues. V lost 4 bases, J lost 1 base, and 5 bases lay in between. As DNA, the CDR3 is TGTGCCTGGACCCGGAGCAATCAGCCCCAGCATTTT. Protein: CAWTRSNQPQHF.

The chain recombines TRBV19 with TRBJ2-3; D not certain. V was clipped by 5 bases and J by 3 bases, with 6 bases between them. Germline V gene data show CDR1 as LNHDA and CDR2 as SQIVND (reference sequence). The CDR3 extends over 12 amino acids. CDR3 in DNA: TGTGCCAGTAGTTTCAGGACAGATACGCAGTATTTT. Translating it yields CASSFRTDTQYF.

This clone was seen a single time. The gene calls are TRBV7-9 and TRBJ1-4; no firm D call. V was cut by 5 bases and J by 8 bases, with 6 bases left in between. The length of the CDR3 is 11 residues. Germline V CDR1 and CDR2: SEHNR, FQNEAQ (reference sequence). The CDR3 DNA is TGTGCCAGCAGCAACGGGGAAAAACTGTTTTTT. This sequence encodes CASSNGEKLFF.

This clone came up once. For the CDR3, the DNA is TGCGCCAGCAGCCAACGGGGACTAGCGGAAAACAATGAGCAGTTCTTC. It yields the protein CASSQRGLAENNEQFF. The chain is built from TRBV5-1 and TRBJ2-1, with 11 bases that match TRBD2. The germline V gene encodes CDR1 SGHRS and CDR2 YFSETQ. CDR3 length equals 16 residues. Trimming removed 4 bases from V and 5 bases from J; junction bases left unmatched: 8.

The chain is built from TRBV6-5 and TRBJ1-2; D is unresolved. V was clipped by 0 bases and J by 4 bases, with 15 bases between them. CDR1 MNHEY and CDR2 SVGAGI come from the germline V gene. This CDR3 spans 16 amino acids. The CDR3 DNA follows: TGTGCCAGCAGTTACTCCCCCCACCAGCGCTCCTATGGCTACACCTTC. Translating it yields CASSYSPHQRSYGYTF.

V usage is TRBV28 and J usage is TRBJ2-7; 8 bases align to TRBD1. V dropped 5 bases and J dropped 0; count of bases not matched to a gene: 6. This CDR3 contains 15 residues. Germline loops: CDR1 MDHEN, CDR2 SYDVKM. This chain's CDR3 is CASSPPGTGSYEQYF. CDR3 nucleotides: TGTGCCAGCAGTCCCCCCGGGACAGGCTCCTACGAGCAGTACTTC.